The next 5 T cell receptor beta chains were all read from a single sample in a study of shared clonotypes between healthy human individuals. Method: immunoSEQ multiplex PCR; TCRdb's copy keeps in-frame clones and lacks some. The data contain fewer than 1.8 million clones, 98% of them singletons. The source material was naive CD4+ T cells sorted from blood. As for subset: CD45RA+ positively selected. All receptors derive from a man aged 25-45 years in good health.

This chain links TRBV5-1 with TRBJ2-7, with TRBD1 matching over 7 bases. This CDR3 contains 13 residues. J was trimmed by 6 bases and V by 2 bases; bases with no gene match: 5. Looked up from germline, CDR1 is SGHRS and CDR2 is YFSETQ. The CDR3 sequence is CASSFFSGGEQYF. CDR3 in DNA: TGCGCCAGCAGCTTTTTCTCAGGGGGCGAGCAGTACTTC.

The V and J genes are TRBV27 and TRBJ2-1, with 9 positions matching TRBD2. Losses at the gene ends were 6 bases for V and 4 bases for J; bases not matched to a gene: 10. This CDR3 is 16 amino acids long. The V gene's germline CDR1 is MNHEY and CDR2 SMNVEV (reference sequence). The CDR3 DNA is TGTGCCAGCAGGGGGGGGCGACTAGCGGCGTACAATGAGCAGTTCTTC. It is translated as CASRGGRLAAYNEQFF.

J is TRBJ1-5 and V is TRBV7-9; 10 positions match TRBD1. CDR1 is SEHNR, CDR2 FQNEAQ, per germline (reference sequence). Unmatched junction bases numbered 7, after V lost 11 bases and J lost 6 bases. The length of the CDR3 is 13 residues. The CDR3 spells CAAGTGVSQPQHF. CDR3 in DNA: TGTGCCGCAGGGACAGGGGTTAGTCAGCCCCAGCATTTT.

The chain carries TRBV9 and TRBJ2-5, with TRBD2 identical over 9 bases. The CDR3 covers 15 residues. Trimming removed 0 bases from V and 3 bases from J; junction bases left unmatched: 3. Germline V lookup: CDR1 SGDLS, CDR2 YYNGEE. The CDR3 spells CASSVGSGRKETQYF. CDR3 bases: TGTGCCAGCAGCGTAGGTAGCGGGAGAAAAGAGACCCAGTACTTC.

The chain joins TRBV10-1 to TRBJ2-1; D is possibly TRBD1 or TRBD2 (6 bases each). Trimming pared 3 bases from V and 5 bases from J, leaving 17 bases between. CDR1 is WNHNN and CDR2 is SYGVQD in the germline V gene (reference sequence). This CDR3 spans 16 amino acids. CDR3 loop: CASSDRHGGPDNEQFF. The DNA of the CDR3 is TGCGCCAGCAGTGACCGCCACGGGGGCCCGGACAATGAGCAGTTCTTC.